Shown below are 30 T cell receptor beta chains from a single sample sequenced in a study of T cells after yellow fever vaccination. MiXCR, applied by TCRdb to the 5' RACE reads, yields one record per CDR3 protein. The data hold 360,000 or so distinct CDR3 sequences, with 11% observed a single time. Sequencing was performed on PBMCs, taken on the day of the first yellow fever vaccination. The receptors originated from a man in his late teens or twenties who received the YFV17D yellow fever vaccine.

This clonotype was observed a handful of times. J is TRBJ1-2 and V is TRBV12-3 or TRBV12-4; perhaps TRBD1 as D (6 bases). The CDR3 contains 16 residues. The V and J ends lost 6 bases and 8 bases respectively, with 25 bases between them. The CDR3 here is CASSQINRALMEGYTF. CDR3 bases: TGTGCCAGCAGCCAAATTAACAGGGCGTTAATGGAAGGCTACACCTTC.

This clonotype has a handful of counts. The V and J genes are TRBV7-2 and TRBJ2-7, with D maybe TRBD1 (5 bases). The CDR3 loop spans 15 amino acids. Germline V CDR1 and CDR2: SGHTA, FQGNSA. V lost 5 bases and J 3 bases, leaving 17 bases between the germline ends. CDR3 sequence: CASSTPDKGDYEQYV. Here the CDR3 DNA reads TGTGCCAGCAGCACGCCGGACAAAGGAGACTACGAGCAGTACGTC.

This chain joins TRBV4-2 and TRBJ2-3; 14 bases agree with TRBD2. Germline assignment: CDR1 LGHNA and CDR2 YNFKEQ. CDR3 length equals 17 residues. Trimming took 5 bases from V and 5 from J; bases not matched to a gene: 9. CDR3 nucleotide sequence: TGTGCCAGCAGCTTCTCCGGGACTAGCGGGGGCGGAGATACGCAGTATTTT. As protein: CASSFSGTSGGGDTQYF.

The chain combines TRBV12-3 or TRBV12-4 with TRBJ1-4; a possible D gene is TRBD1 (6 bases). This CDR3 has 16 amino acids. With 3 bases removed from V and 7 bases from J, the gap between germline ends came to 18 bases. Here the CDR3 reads CASSLALWRGGEKLFF. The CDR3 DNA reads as TGTGCCAGCAGTTTGGCGCTCTGGAGGGGGGGTGAAAAACTGTTTTTT.

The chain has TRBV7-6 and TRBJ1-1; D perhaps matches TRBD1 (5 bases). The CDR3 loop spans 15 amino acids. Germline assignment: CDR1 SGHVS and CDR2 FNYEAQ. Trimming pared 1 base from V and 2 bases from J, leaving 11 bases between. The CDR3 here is CASSLDWGANTEAFF. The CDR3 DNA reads TGTGCCAGCAGCTTAGACTGGGGCGCCAACACTGAAGCTTTCTTT.

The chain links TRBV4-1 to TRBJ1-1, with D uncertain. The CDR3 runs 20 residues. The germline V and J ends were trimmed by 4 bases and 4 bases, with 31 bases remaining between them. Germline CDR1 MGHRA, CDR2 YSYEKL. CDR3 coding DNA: TGCGCCAGCAGCCCCAGAGTCCGGGGTGCGGGGTTGGGAGTGGGCACTGAAGCTTTCTTT. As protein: CASSPRVRGAGLGVGTEAFF.

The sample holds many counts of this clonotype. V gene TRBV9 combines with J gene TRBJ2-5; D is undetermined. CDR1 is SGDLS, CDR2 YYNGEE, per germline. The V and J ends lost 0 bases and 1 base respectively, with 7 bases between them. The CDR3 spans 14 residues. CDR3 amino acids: CASSVDGSQETQYF. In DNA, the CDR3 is TGTGCCAGCAGCGTAGACGGATCCCAAGAGACCCAGTACTTC.

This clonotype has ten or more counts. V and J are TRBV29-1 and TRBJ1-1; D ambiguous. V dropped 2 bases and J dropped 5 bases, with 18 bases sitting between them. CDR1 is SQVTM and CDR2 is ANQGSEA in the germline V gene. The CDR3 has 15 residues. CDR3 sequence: CSVETTPGLRTEAFF. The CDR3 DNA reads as TGCAGCGTTGAAACCACCCCGGGGTTAAGGACTGAAGCTTTCTTT.

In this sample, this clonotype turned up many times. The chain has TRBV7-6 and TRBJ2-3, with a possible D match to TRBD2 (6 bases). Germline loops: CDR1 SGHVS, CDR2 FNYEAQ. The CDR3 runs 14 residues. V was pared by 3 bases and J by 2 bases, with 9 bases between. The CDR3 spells CASSLGLNTDTQYF. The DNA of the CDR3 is TGTGCCAGCAGCTTGGGACTGAACACAGATACGCAGTATTTT.

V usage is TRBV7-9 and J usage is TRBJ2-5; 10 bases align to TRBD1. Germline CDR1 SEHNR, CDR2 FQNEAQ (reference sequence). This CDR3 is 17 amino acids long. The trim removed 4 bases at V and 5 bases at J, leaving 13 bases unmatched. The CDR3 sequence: CASSSRQGAVGRETQYF. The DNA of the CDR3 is TGTGCCAGCAGCTCCCGACAGGGGGCCGTCGGACGGGAGACCCAGTACTTC. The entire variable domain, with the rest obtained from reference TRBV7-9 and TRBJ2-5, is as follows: DTGVSQNPRHKITKRGQNVTFRCDPISEHNRLYWYRQTLGQGPEFLTYFQNEAQLEKSRLLSDRFSAERPKGSFSTLEIQRTEQGDSAMYLCASSSRQGAVGRETQYFGPGTRLLVL.

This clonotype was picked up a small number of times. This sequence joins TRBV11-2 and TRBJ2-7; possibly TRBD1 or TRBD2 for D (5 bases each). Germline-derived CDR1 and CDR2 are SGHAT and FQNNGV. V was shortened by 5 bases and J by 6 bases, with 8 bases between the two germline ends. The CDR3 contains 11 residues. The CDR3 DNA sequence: TGTGCCAGCAGCGGGGACGTCGAGCAGTACTTC. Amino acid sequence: CASSGDVEQYF.

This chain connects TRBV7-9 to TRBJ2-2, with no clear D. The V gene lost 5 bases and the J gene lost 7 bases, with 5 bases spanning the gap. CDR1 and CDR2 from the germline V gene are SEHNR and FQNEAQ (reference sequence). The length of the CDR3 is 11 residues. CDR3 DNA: TGTGCCAGCAGCCCGGACGGGGAGCTGTTTTTT. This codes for CASSPDGELFF.

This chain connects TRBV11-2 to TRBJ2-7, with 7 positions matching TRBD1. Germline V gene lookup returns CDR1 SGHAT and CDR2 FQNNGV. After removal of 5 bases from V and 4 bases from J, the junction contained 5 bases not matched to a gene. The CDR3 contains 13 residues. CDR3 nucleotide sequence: TGTGCCAGCAGCGAAGGACAGGTGTACGAGCAGTACTTC. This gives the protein CASSEGQVYEQYF.

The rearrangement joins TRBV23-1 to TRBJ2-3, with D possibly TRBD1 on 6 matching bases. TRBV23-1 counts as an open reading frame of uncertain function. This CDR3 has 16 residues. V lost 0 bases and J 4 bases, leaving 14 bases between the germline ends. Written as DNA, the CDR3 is TGCGCCAGCAGTCAATCGGAGACAGGCTTGGCAGATACGCAGTATTTT. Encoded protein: CASSQSETGLADTQYF.

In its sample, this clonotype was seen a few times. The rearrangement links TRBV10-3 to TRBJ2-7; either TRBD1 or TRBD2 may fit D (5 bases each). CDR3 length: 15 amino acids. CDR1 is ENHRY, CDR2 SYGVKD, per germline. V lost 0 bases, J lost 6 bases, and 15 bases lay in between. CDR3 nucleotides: TGTGCCATCAGTGAGTCGACAGCGAGGGGTGGCGAGCAGTACTTC. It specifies CAISESTARGGEQYF.

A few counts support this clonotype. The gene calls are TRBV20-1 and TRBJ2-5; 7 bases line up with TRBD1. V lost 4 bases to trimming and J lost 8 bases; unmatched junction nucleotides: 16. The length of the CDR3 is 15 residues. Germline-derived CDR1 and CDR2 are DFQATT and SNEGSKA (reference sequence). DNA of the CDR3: TGCAGTGCTAACCCACCGAAGGGGACAGCAATTACCCAGTACTTC. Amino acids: CSANPPKGTAITQYF.

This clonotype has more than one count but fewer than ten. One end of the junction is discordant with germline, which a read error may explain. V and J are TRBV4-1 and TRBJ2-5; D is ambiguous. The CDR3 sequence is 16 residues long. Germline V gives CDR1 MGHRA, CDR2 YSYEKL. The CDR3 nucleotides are TGCGCCAGCAGCGAAGATGTCATGGGATCTGGAGAGACCCAGTACTTC. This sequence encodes CASSEDVMGSGETQYF.

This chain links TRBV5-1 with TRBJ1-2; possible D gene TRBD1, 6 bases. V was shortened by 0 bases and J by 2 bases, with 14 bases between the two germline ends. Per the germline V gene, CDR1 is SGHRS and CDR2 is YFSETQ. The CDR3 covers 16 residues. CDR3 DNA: TGCGCCAGCAGCTTGGTGTCAGGGGACGGGAACTATGGCTACACCTTC. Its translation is CASSLVSGDGNYGYTF.

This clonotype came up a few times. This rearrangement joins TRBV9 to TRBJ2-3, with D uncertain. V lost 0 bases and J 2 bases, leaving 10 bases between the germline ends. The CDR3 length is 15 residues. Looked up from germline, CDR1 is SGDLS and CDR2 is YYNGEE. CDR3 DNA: TGTGCCAGCAGCGTAGCGGCGTTGAACACAGATACGCAGTATTTT. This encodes CASSVAALNTDTQYF.

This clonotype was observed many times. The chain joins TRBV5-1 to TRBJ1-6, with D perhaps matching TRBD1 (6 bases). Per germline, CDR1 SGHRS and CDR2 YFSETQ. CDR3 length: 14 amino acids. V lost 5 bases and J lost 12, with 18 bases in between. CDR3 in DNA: TGCGCCAGCAGGAGGACAGTGTCGACCGAACCCCTCCACTTT. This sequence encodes CASRRTVSTEPLHF. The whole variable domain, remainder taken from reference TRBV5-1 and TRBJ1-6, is KAGVTQTPRYLIKTRGQQVTLSCSPISGHRSVSWYQQTPGQGLQFLFEYFSETQRNKGNFPGRFSGRQFSNSRSEMNVSTLELGDSALYLCASRRTVSTEPLHFGNGTRLTVT.

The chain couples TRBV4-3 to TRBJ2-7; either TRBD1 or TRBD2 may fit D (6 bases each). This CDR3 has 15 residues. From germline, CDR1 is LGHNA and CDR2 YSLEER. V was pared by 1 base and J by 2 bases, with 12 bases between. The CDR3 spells CASSQGLRGAYEQYV. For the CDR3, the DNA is TGCGCCAGCAGCCAAGGGCTGAGGGGGGCCTACGAGCAGTACGTC.

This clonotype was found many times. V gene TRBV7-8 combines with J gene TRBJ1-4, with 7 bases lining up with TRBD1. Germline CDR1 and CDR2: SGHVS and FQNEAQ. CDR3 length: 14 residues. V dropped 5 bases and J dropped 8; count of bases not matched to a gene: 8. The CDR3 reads CASSNQGGGEKLFF. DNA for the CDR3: TGTGCCAGCAGCAACCAGGGGGGAGGCGAAAAACTGTTTTTT.

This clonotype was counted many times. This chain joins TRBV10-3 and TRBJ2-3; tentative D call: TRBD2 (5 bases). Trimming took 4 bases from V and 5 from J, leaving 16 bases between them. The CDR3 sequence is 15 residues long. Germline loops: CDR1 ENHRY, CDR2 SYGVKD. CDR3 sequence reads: CAISVAPGSEDTQYF. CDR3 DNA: TGTGCCATCAGTGTAGCGCCGGGCTCGGAAGATACGCAGTATTTT.

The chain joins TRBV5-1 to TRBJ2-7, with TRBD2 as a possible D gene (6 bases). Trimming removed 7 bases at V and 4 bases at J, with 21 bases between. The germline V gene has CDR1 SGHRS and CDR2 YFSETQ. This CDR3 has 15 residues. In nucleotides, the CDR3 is TGCGCCAGCCGTAGCCGGGACTCGGAAATATACGAGCAGTACTTC. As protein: CASRSRDSEIYEQYF.

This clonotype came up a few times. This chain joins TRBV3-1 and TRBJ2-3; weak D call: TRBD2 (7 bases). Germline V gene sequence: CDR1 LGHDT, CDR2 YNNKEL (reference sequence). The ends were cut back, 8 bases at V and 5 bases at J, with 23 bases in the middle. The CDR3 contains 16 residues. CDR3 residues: CASASPRGAGRDTQYF. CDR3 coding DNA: TGTGCCAGCGCCTCCCCCCGGGGGGCCGGGAGAGATACGCAGTATTTT.

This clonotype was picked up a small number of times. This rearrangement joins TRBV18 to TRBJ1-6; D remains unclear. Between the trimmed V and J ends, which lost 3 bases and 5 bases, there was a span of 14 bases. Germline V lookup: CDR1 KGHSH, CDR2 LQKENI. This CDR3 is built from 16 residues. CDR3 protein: CASSPPGGRNNSPLHF. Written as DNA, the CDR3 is TGTGCCAGCTCACCCCCCGGCGGACGGAATAATTCACCCCTCCACTTT. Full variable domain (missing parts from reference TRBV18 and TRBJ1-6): NAGVMQNPRHLVRRRGQEARLRCSPMKGHSHVYWYRQLPEEGLKFMVYLQKENIIDESGMPKERFSAEFPKEGPSILRIQQVVRGDSAAYFCASSPPGGRNNSPLHFGNGTRLTVT.

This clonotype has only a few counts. The CDR3 DNA follows: TGTGCCACCAGCAGACGGCGGGAGACCCAGTACTTC. Translating gives CATSRRRETQYF. The chain couples TRBV15 to TRBJ2-5; D remains unclear. CDR3 length: 12 residues. Germline CDR1 reads LNHNV; CDR2 reads YYDKDF (reference sequence). V dropped 2 bases and J dropped 5 bases, with 6 bases sitting between them.

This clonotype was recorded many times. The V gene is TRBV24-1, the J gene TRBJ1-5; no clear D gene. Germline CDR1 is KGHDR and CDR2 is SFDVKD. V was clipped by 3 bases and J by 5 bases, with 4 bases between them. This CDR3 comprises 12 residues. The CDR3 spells CATSDPHQPQHF. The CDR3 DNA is TGTGCCACCAGTGATCCGCATCAGCCCCAGCATTTT.

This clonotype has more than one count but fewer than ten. The CDR3 bases are TGTGCCACCAGCAACTGGGGGCCCTCTGGGGCCAACGTCCTGACTTTC. Its translation: CATSNWGPSGANVLTF. The chain joins TRBV15 to TRBJ2-6; a possible D gene is TRBD1 (6 bases). Trimming removed 4 bases at V and 0 bases at J, with 10 bases between. The germline V gene has CDR1 LNHNV and CDR2 YYDKDF (reference sequence). The CDR3 has 16 amino acids. Using reference TRBV15 and TRBJ2-6 for the parts outside the CDR3, the full variable domain is DAMVIQNPRYQVTQFGKPVTLSCSQTLNHNVMYWYQQKSSQAPKLLFHYYDKDFNNEADTPDNFQSRRPNTSFCFLDIRSPGLGDTAMYLCATSNWGPSGANVLTFGAGSRLTVL.

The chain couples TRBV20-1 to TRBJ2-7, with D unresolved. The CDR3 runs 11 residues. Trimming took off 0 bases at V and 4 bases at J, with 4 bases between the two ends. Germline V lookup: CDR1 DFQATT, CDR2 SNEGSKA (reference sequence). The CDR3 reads CSARDGYEQYV. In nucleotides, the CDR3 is TGCAGTGCTAGAGATGGGTACGAGCAGTACGTC.